This entry lists 24 T cell receptor beta chains sequenced from one sample in a study of T cells after posttransplantation cyclophosphamide. TCRdb's table, derived via immunoSEQ multiplex PCR, lists solely in-frame clones and lacks some. There are over 30,000 clones in the sample, none observed a single time. Sequenced material: PBMCs. Source of these receptors: a girl between 5 and 17 years old in good health, CMV-negative, and a related stem cell transplant donor.

This clone was seen at least ten times. This chain uses TRBV9 with TRBJ1-1; D may be TRBD1 (5 bases). Trimming pared 0 bases from V and 8 bases from J, leaving 14 bases between. The CDR3 is 14 residues long. In germline, CDR1 is SGDLS, CDR2 YYNGEE. CDR3 coding DNA: TGTGCCAGCAGCGTAGGGGGGGAGGGATCGGAAGCTTTCTTT. It is translated as CASSVGGEGSEAFF.

This clone has at least ten counts. The chain employs TRBV9 and TRBJ2-7; 8 positions match TRBD2. The CDR3 covers 13 residues. Trimming at V came to 3 bases and at J to 7 bases, leaving 6 bases not matched to a gene. Germline V gives CDR1 SGDLS, CDR2 YYNGEE. The CDR3 reads CASSAGGYGEQYF. The DNA of the CDR3 is TGTGCCAGCAGCGCGGGAGGGTACGGAGAGCAGTACTTC.

This clone was seen many times. The rearrangement joins TRBV19 to TRBJ2-7; 7 bases are a match to TRBD2. J lost 0 bases, V lost 9 bases, and 8 bases had no gene match. Germline V gene data show CDR1 as LNHDA and CDR2 as SQIVND (reference sequence). The CDR3 totals 14 residues. Here the CDR3 DNA reads TGTGCCAGGCAAGAGGGCGGGAGCTCCTACGAGCAGTACTTC. As protein: CARQEGGSSYEQYF.

This clone was observed at least ten times. The chain couples TRBV6-1 to TRBJ1-1, with a tentative D call TRBD1 (5 bases). The length of the CDR3 is 15 residues. The germline gives CDR1 MNHNS, CDR2 SASEGT. Trimming pared 7 bases from V and 0 bases from J, leaving 15 bases between. The chain's CDR3 is CASKGRLRVNTEAFF. In nucleotides, the CDR3 is TGTGCCAGCAAGGGGAGGTTGAGGGTGAACACTGAAGCTTTCTTT.

The rearrangement joins TRBV11-3 to TRBJ2-1, with D possibly being TRBD2 (5 bases). V was cut by 0 bases and J by 3 bases, with 6 bases left in between. CDR1 is SGHNT and CDR2 is YENEEA in the germline V gene. This CDR3 comprises 14 residues. The CDR3 here is CASSLDDYYNEQFF. The CDR3 nucleotides are TGTGCCAGCAGCTTAGATGACTACTACAATGAGCAGTTCTTC.

This chain links TRBV29-1 with TRBJ1-1, with D possibly TRBD1 on 5 matching bases. This CDR3 region has 12 residues. V lost 8 bases, J lost 4 bases, and 14 bases lay in between. The V gene's germline CDR1 is SQVTM and CDR2 ANQGSEA. CDR3 DNA: TGCAGCCTTGGGTCCGGGGGCACTGAAGCTTTCTTT. It codes for CSLGSGGTEAFF.

V usage is TRBV2 and J usage is TRBJ2-1, with D perhaps matching TRBD2 (5 bases). This CDR3 is built from 15 residues. Between the trimmed V and J ends, which lost 2 bases and 7 bases, there was a span of 15 bases. The germline V gene encodes CDR1 SNHLY and CDR2 FYNNEI. The CDR3 DNA reads TGTGCCAGCAGTGAATGGACTTCTCTGGGGAATGAGCAGTTCTTC. Residues: CASSEWTSLGNEQFF.

This clone was counted at least ten times. V and J are TRBV10-3 and TRBJ2-2; 8 bases are a match to TRBD2. The CDR3 has 14 residues. V lost 8 bases and J lost 2; bases outside the gene matches: 4. Germline V gene sequence: CDR1 ENHRY, CDR2 SYGVKD. The CDR3 is CAIRGGRNTGELFF. The CDR3 nucleotides read TGTGCCATCCGGGGGGGGAGAAACACCGGGGAGCTGTTTTTT.

This clone was detected many times. The CDR3 loop reads CASSQEGQTQYF. The CDR3 nucleotides read TGTGCCAGCAGCCAGGAGGGACAGACCCAGTACTTC. This chain uses TRBV11-2 with TRBJ2-5, with D possibly matching TRBD2 (6 bases). From germline, CDR1 is SGHAT and CDR2 FQNNGV. Trimming left V 5 bases short and J 6 bases short, with 10 bases between. CDR3 size: 12 residues.

The chain joins TRBV27 to TRBJ2-3, with 10 bases lining up with TRBD1. J lost 4 bases, V lost 5 bases, and 9 bases had no gene match. Germline values: CDR1 MNHEY, CDR2 SMNVEV (reference sequence). This CDR3 comprises 16 residues. CDR3 sequence reads: CASSPRQGAEADTQYF. The DNA of the CDR3 is TGTGCCAGCAGTCCGCGACAGGGGGCGGAAGCAGATACGCAGTATTTT.

This clone was counted ten times or more. CDR3 protein: CASSPYRYNEQFF. In nucleotides, the CDR3 is TGTGCCAGCAGCCCCTACCGGTACAATGAGCAGTTCTTC. The V gene is TRBV11-2, the J gene TRBJ2-1; D not certain. This CDR3 has 13 amino acids. The germline V and J ends were trimmed by 5 bases and 4 bases, with 9 bases remaining between them. Germline lookup yields CDR1 SGHAT and CDR2 FQNNGV.

The genes are TRBV5-6 and TRBJ1-2; TRBD1 aligns across 10 bases. Germline values: CDR1 SGHDT, CDR2 YYEEEE. The junction had 12 bases not matched to a gene; V was cut back by 0 bases and J by 7 bases. This CDR3 spans 17 amino acids. This CDR3 is CASSLGDRGLILGGYTF. The CDR3 bases are TGTGCCAGCAGCTTGGGGGACAGGGGCCTTATTTTGGGTGGCTACACCTTC.

This clone came up many times. The chain links TRBV5-4 to TRBJ2-7; the match to TRBD2 covers 10 bases. Germline assignment: CDR1 SGHNT and CDR2 YYREEE (reference sequence). The CDR3 consists of 15 residues. The V and J ends lost 0 bases and 2 bases, in that order; junction bases with no gene match: 2. CDR3 loop: CASSLGTSGPYEQYF. CDR3 DNA sequence: TGTGCCAGCAGCTTGGGGACTAGCGGACCCTACGAGCAGTACTTC.

Many counts were recorded for this clone. The chain combines TRBV19 with TRBJ2-2, with TRBD2 matching over 10 bases. CDR3 length: 15 residues. Trimming took 11 bases from V and 5 from J; bases not matched to a gene: 11. The germline gives CDR1 LNHDA, CDR2 SQIVND (reference sequence). The chain's CDR3 is CAAAELAGTTGELFF. Written as DNA, the CDR3 is TGTGCCGCCGCAGAACTAGCGGGAACGACCGGGGAGCTGTTTTTT.

This clone was seen repeatedly, ten times or more. The chain links TRBV5-6 to TRBJ2-5; D perhaps matches TRBD1 (5 bases). From germline, CDR1 is SGHDT and CDR2 YYEEEE. V lost 4 bases, J lost 7 bases, and 17 bases lay in between. The CDR3 has 14 amino acids. The CDR3: CASSDPGLRATQYF. DNA of the CDR3: TGTGCCAGCAGCGATCCGGGTCTCAGGGCGACCCAGTACTTC.

The chain joins TRBV6-1 to TRBJ2-5; 9 bases line up with TRBD2. The CDR3 is 15 amino acids. Germline CDR1 reads MNHNS; CDR2 reads SASEGT. V was pared by 1 base and J by 11 bases, with 11 bases of the junction left unmatched. This chain's CDR3 is CASSEDAGGPGEQYF. The CDR3 nucleotides are TGTGCCAGCAGTGAAGATGCGGGGGGGCCGGGTGAGCAGTACTTC.

The V gene is TRBV7-7, the J gene TRBJ2-2; 9 nucleotides agree with TRBD2. The CDR3 has 17 residues. The V segment lost 1 base and the J segment 4 bases; nucleotides outside the gene matches: 7. Germline V CDR1 and CDR2: SSHAT, FNYEAQ (reference sequence). CDR3 nucleotides: TGTGCCAGCAGCTTAGTGGGTAGCGGGGGACCCACCGGGGAGCTGTTTTTT. Its protein is CASSLVGSGGPTGELFF. Full variable domain (rest looked up from reference TRBV7-7 and TRBJ2-2): GAGVSQSPRYKVTKRGQDVTLRCDPISSHATLYWYQQALGQGPEFLTYFNYEAQPDKSGLPSDRFSAERPEGSISTLTIQRTEQRDSAMYRCASSLVGSGGPTGELFFGEGSRLTVL.

This clone was counted many times. This chain links TRBV7-2 with TRBJ1-1, with D possibly matching TRBD1 (5 bases). With 0 bases removed from V and 6 bases from J, the gap between germline ends came to 8 bases. This CDR3 has 13 residues. From germline, CDR1 is SGHTA and CDR2 FQGNSA. CDR3 sequence: CASSLARGAEAFF. The CDR3 nucleotides read TGTGCCAGCAGCTTAGCGCGGGGGGCTGAAGCTTTCTTT.

This clone was detected many times. CDR3 region: CASSDGSGGADTQYF. CDR3 coding DNA: TGTGCCAGCAGTGACGGCAGCGGAGGGGCAGATACGCAGTATTTT. V and J are TRBV6-4 and TRBJ2-3; D is perhaps TRBD2 (6 bases). The CDR3 loop spans 15 amino acids. Germline V lookup: CDR1 MRHNA, CDR2 SNTAGT. V was shortened by 2 bases and J by 4 bases, with 13 bases between the two germline ends.

A few counts support this clone. The genes are TRBV10-3 and TRBJ1-5, with 7 bases fitting TRBD1. Trimming removed 3 bases from V and 0 bases from J; junction bases left unmatched: 5. CDR3 length: 16 amino acids. The germline V gene has CDR1 ENHRY and CDR2 SYGVKD. The CDR3 DNA follows: TGTGCCATCAGTGATCGGACAGGCCATAGCAATCAGCCCCAGCATTTT. Protein: CAISDRTGHSNQPQHF.

This clone has more than one count but fewer than ten. This sample includes further DNA sequences coding for the same CDR3. This chain links TRBV19 with TRBJ2-2; D unresolved. Germline assignment: CDR1 LNHDA and CDR2 SQIVND (reference sequence). There are 12 residues in the CDR3. Trimming left V 5 bases short and J 1 base short, with 2 bases between. The CDR3 nucleotides are TGTGCCAGTAGTCAGAACACCGGGGAGCTGTTTTTT. Its translation: CASSQNTGELFF.

This clone has at least ten counts. The rearrangement joins TRBV6-1 to TRBJ2-7; tentatively, D is TRBD1 (6 bases). CDR3 length: 13 amino acids. V lost 11 bases to trimming and J lost 1 base, with 15 bases between them. Germline CDR1 MNHNS, CDR2 SASEGT. CDR3 sequence reads: CAGSDSFSYEQYF. The CDR3 DNA reads TGTGCCGGGTCGGACAGCTTTTCCTACGAGCAGTACTTC.

This clone showed up just a few times. CDR3 protein: CASSVGGTSKSQETQYF. The CDR3 nucleotides read TGTGCCAGCAGCGTAGGGGGGACTAGCAAAAGTCAAGAGACCCAGTACTTC. V and J are TRBV9 and TRBJ2-5; TRBD2 matches 9 bases. Trimming took 0 bases from V and 2 from J; bases not matched to a gene: 8. CDR3 size: 17 residues. Germline CDR1 and CDR2: SGDLS and YYNGEE.

The genes are TRBV30 and TRBJ2-7, with TRBD1 identical over 8 bases. Trimming cost V 2 bases and J 1 base; bases outside gene matches: 4. Germline V gene sequence: CDR1 GTSNPN, CDR2 SVGIG (reference sequence). The CDR3 extends over 14 amino acids. CDR3 sequence reads: CAWSNQGASYEQYF. The CDR3 coding sequence is TGTGCCTGGAGTAACCAGGGGGCGTCCTACGAGCAGTACTTC.